This entry features one T cell receptor beta chain sequence. The sample comes from a study of blood T cell repertoires in COVID-19. The wider study: Donors in the United States, Italy and Spain gave samples during acute or convalescent COVID-19. PBMCs, B-cell-depleted T cells, or T cells provided the cDNA or gDNA that made up the material.

How the authors handled the data: By means of reference gene primer amplification, nucleated cell counts were estimated. Data came from immunoSEQ multiplex PCR; TCRdb stores just in-frame clones and leaves some out. D and trimming come from the DNA, and the V and J calls and clone size come from that table. The data hold over 75,000 clones, with 90% to 95% observed a single time. The CDR3 contains 13 residues. Germline V gene sequence: CDR1 SGHTS, CDR2 YDEGEE. Trimming stripped 0 bases from V and 5 bases from J, with 9 bases between. This rearrangement joins TRBV5-8 to TRBJ2-7; maybe TRBD1 (6 bases). Sequencing was performed on peripheral blood. The clonotype originates from a man aged 55-75 years with acute or convalescent COVID-19. CDR3 region: CASSLGRGHEQYF. CDR3 bases: TGTGCCAGCAGCTTGGGCAGGGGCCACGAGCAGTACTTC.